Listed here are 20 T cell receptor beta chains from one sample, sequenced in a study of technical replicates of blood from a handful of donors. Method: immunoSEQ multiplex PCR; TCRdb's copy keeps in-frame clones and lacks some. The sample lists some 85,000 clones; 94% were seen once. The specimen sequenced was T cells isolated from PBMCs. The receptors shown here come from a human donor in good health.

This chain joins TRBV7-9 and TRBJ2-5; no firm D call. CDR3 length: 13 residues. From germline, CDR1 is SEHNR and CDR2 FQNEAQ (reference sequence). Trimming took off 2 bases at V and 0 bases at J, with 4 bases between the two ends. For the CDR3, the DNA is TGTGCCAGCAGCTTATCGTACCAAGAGACCCAGTACTTC. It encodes CASSLSYQETQYF.

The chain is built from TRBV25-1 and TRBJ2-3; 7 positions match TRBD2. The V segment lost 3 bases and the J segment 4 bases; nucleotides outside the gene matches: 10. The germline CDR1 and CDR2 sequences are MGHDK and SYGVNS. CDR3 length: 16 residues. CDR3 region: CASSDYRRGVADTQYF. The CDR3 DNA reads TGTGCCAGCAGTGATTACAGACGGGGGGTTGCAGATACGCAGTATTTT.

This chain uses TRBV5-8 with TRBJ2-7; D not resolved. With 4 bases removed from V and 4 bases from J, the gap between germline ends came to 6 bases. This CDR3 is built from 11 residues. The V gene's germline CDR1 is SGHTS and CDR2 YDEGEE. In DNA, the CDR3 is TGTGCCAGCAGCCCCTATTACGAGCAGTACTTC. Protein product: CASSPYYEQYF.

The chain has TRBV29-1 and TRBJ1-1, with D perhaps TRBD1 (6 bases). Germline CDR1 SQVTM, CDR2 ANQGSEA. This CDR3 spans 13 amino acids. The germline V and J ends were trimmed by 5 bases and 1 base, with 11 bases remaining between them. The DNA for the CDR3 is TGCAGCGTTCTCCGACAGGCGAACACTGAAGCTTTCTTT. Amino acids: CSVLRQANTEAFF. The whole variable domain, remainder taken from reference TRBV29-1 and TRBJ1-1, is SAVISQKPSRDICQRGTSLTIQCQVDSQVTMMFWYRQQPGQSLTLIATANQGSEATYESGFVIDKFPISRPNLTFSTLTVSNMSPEDSSIYLCSVLRQANTEAFFGQGTRLTVV.

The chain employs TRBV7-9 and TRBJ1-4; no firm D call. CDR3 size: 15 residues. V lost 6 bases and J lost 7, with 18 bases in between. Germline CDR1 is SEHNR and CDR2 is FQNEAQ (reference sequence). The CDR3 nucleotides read TGTGCCAGCAGACAATCGGGGATTGGGCCTGAAAAACTGTTTTTT. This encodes CASRQSGIGPEKLFF.

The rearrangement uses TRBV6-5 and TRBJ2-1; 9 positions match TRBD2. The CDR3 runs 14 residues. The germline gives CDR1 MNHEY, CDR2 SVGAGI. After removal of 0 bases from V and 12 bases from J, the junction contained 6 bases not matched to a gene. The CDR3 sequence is CASSYSAGGQGQFF. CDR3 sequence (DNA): TGTGCCAGCAGTTACTCGGCGGGAGGGCAGGGGCAGTTCTTC.

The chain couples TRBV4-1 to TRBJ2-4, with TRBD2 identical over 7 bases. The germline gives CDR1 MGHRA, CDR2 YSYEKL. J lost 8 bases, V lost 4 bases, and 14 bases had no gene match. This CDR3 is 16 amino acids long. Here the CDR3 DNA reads TGCGCCAGCAGCCCAGGAGCCGAGCGGGGTATAGACATTCAGTACTTC. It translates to CASSPGAERGIDIQYF.

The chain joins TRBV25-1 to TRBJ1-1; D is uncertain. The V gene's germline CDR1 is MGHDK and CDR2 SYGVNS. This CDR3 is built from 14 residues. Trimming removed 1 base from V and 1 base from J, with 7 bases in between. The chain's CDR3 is CASSESSWNTEAFF. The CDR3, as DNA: TGTGCCAGCAGTGAATCGTCCTGGAACACTGAAGCTTTCTTT.

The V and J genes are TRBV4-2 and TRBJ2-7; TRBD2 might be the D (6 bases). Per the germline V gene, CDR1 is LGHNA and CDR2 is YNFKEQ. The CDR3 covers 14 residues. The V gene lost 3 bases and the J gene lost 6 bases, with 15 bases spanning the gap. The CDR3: CASSHAGLYVEQYF. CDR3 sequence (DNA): TGTGCCAGCAGCCACGCGGGACTTTACGTCGAGCAGTACTTC.

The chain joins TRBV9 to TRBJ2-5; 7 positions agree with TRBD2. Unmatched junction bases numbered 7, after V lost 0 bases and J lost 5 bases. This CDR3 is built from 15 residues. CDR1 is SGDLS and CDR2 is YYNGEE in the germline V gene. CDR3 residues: CASSVVGLGGETQYF. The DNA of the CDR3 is TGTGCCAGCAGCGTAGTAGGCCTGGGGGGGGAGACCCAGTACTTC.

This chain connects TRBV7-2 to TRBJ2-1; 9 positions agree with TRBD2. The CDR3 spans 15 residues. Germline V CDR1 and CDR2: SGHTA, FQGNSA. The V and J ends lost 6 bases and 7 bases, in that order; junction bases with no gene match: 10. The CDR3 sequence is CASRYLAGSTNEQFF. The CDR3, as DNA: TGTGCCAGCAGATATCTAGCGGGATCAACAAATGAGCAGTTCTTC.

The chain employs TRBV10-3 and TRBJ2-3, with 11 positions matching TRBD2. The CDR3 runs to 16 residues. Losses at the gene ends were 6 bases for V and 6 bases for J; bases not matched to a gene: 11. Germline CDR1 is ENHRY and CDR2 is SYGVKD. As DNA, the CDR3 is TGTGCCATCAGCATGACTAGCGGGACGTCTTTTGATACGCAGTATTTT. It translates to CAISMTSGTSFDTQYF.

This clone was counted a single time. The CDR3 protein is CASSPSAGSHQPQHF. The CDR3 nucleotides are TGTGCCAGCAGTCCCTCGGCAGGAAGCCATCAGCCCCAGCATTTT. This rearrangement joins TRBV27 to TRBJ1-5, with D hard to call. V gave up 5 bases and J gave up 5 bases, with 16 bases separating them. CDR3 size: 15 residues. Germline lookup yields CDR1 MNHEY and CDR2 SMNVEV (reference sequence).

The CDR3: CASSLISRAFF. The CDR3 region has the DNA TGTGCCAGCAGTTTAATATCTAGGGCTTTCTTT. This chain joins TRBV27 and TRBJ1-1, with D hard to call. V was pared by 2 bases and J by 11 bases, with 9 bases between. Per the germline V gene, CDR1 is MNHEY and CDR2 is SMNVEV (reference sequence). The length of the CDR3 is 11 residues.

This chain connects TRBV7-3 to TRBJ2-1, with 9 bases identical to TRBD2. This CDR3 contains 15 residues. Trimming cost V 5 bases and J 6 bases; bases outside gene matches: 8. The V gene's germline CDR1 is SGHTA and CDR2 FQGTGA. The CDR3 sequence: CASSRALAGTNEQFF. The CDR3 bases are TGTGCCAGCAGCCGCGCCCTAGCGGGGACCAATGAGCAGTTCTTC. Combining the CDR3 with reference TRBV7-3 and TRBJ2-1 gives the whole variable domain GAGVSQTPSNKVTEKGKYVELRCDPISGHTALYWYRQSLGQGPEFLIYFQGTGAADDSGLPNDRFFAVRPEGSVSTLKIQRTERGDSAVYLCASSRALAGTNEQFFGPGTRLTVL.

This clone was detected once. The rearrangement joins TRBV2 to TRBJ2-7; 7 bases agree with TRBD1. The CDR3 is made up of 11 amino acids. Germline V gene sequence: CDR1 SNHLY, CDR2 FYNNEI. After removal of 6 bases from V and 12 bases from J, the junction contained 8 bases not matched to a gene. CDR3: CASSPDRVAYF. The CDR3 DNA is TGTGCCAGCAGCCCCGACAGGGTAGCGTACTTC.

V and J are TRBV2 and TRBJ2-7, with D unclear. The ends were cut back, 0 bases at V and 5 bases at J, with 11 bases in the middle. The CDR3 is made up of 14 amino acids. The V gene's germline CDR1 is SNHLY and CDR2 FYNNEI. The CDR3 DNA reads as TGTGCCAGCAGTGAAGCTGGAGAGAAGCACGAGCAGTACTTC. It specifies CASSEAGEKHEQYF.

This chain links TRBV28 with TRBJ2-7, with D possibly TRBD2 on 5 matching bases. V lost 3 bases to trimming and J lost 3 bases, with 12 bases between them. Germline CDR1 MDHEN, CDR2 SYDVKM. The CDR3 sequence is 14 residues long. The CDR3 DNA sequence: TGTGCCAGCAGTTTCTCCCCTAGCAGCTACGAGCAGTACTTC. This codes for CASSFSPSSYEQYF.

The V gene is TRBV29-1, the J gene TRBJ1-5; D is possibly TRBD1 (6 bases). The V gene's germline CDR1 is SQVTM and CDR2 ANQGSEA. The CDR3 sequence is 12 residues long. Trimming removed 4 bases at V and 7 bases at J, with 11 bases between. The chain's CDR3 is CSVAGDGQPQHF. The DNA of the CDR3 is TGCAGCGTTGCAGGGGACGGGCAGCCCCAGCATTTT.

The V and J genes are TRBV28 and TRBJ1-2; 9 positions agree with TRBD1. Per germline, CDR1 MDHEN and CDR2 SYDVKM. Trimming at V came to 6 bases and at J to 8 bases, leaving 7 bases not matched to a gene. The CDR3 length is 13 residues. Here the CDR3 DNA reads TGTGCCAGCAGGGGGCCGGGACAGGGAGGCTACACCTTC. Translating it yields CASRGPGQGGYTF.